Presented here are 30 T cell receptor beta chains from one specimen sequenced in a study of T cell responses to AZD1222 COVID-19 vaccine. Measured with immunoSEQ multiplex PCR; TCRdb has only the in-frame clones, and not every one. The sample includes more than 70,000 clones, 75% to 95% of them seen just once. This specimen consisted of peripheral blood, obtained 28 days after the second AZD1222 dose. These receptor sequences come from an adult who received the AZD1222 COVID-19 vaccine.

This chain uses TRBV12-3 or TRBV12-4 with TRBJ2-7; D gene uncertain. The CDR3 totals 12 residues. V lost 3 bases and J lost 1, with 4 bases in between. Here the CDR3 DNA reads TGTGCCAGCAGTTTCGGATCCTACGAGCAGTACTTC. This translates into CASSFGSYEQYF.

The chain carries TRBV7-2 and TRBJ1-2, with a weak D call TRBD1 (5 bases). Deletions cut 6 bases from V and 7 bases from J, with 18 bases between. Germline V gives CDR1 SGHTA, CDR2 FQGNSA. CDR3 length equals 14 residues. Here the CDR3 reads CASRDGTPGVGYTF. CDR3 DNA sequence: TGTGCCAGCAGAGACGGGACTCCCGGGGTTGGCTACACCTTC.

This rearrangement joins TRBV10-3 to TRBJ1-2; 8 bases line up with TRBD1. This CDR3 has 15 amino acids. Germline V gene lookup returns CDR1 ENHRY and CDR2 SYGVKD. The V segment lost 8 bases and the J segment 5 bases; nucleotides outside the gene matches: 13. CDR3 bases: TGTGCCATCGAGTCGGGGACAGGTGATAATTATGGCTACACCTTC. Amino acid sequence: CAIESGTGDNYGYTF.

V and J are TRBV27 and TRBJ2-7, with D maybe TRBD2 (5 bases). CDR1 is MNHEY, CDR2 SMNVEV, per germline (reference sequence). V lost 3 bases and J 7 bases, leaving 16 bases between the germline ends. CDR3 length equals 14 residues. CDR3: CASSFGGFSLEQYF. For the CDR3, the DNA is TGTGCCAGCAGTTTTGGCGGGTTTTCTTTGGAGCAGTACTTC.

This clone was counted only a few times. The chain employs TRBV23-1 and TRBJ1-3, with TRBD1 as a possible D gene (5 bases). TRBV23-1 is known as an ORF, though its function is uncertain. This CDR3 is 16 amino acids long. Trimming removed 5 bases from V and 2 bases from J, with 16 bases in between. The CDR3 DNA reads as TGCGCCAGCAGTGCTTTTTCGGGGACGACTGGAAACACCATATATTTT. Translation: CASSAFSGTTGNTIYF.

The chain has TRBV7-9 and TRBJ2-2; D not certain. Deletions cut 2 bases from V and 3 bases from J, with 10 bases between. This CDR3 comprises 15 residues. Germline V gene data show CDR1 as SEHNR and CDR2 as FQNEAQ (reference sequence). CDR3 in amino acids: CASSLIPGYTGELFF. In DNA, the CDR3 is TGTGCCAGCAGCTTAATTCCAGGCTACACCGGGGAGCTGTTTTTT.

The gene calls are TRBV6-5 and TRBJ1-6; D is possibly TRBD1 (5 bases). Trimming cost V 8 bases and J 9 bases, with 20 bases left between them. Germline assignment: CDR1 MNHEY and CDR2 SVGAGI. The CDR3 runs to 15 residues. CDR3 sequence: CASGSYGTAGSPLHF. The CDR3 DNA reads TGTGCCAGCGGTAGCTACGGGACGGCGGGTTCACCCCTCCACTTT.

J is TRBJ2-1 and V is TRBV6-1; the match to TRBD2 covers 13 bases. J was trimmed by 7 bases and V by 1 base; bases with no gene match: 1. There are 15 residues in the CDR3. Germline assignment: CDR1 MNHNS and CDR2 SASEGT. CDR3 in DNA: TGTGCCAGCAGTGAAGGGACTAGCGGGGGTAATGAGCAGTTCTTC. This sequence encodes CASSEGTSGGNEQFF.

Here the CDR3 reads CASSFSGEAGQTIYF. The CDR3 nucleotides are TGTGCCAGCAGCTTTTCCGGTGAGGCCGGCCAAACCATATATTTT. The V call is TRBV7-7, the J call TRBJ1-3, with D unresolved. Germline V gene data show CDR1 as SSHAT and CDR2 as FNYEAQ (reference sequence). The CDR3 extends over 15 amino acids. The ends were cut back, 3 bases at V and 10 bases at J, with 19 bases in the middle.

The rearrangement joins TRBV6-5 to TRBJ2-1; 10 bases fit TRBD2. There are 15 residues in the CDR3. V lost 5 bases and J lost 7; bases outside the gene matches: 8. Per germline, CDR1 MNHEY and CDR2 SVGAGI. In DNA, the CDR3 is TGTGCCAGCAGTAACCCTAGCGGGGGTGGGAATGAGCAGTTCTTC. As protein: CASSNPSGGGNEQFF.

This chain joins TRBV2 and TRBJ2-5, with D possibly TRBD1 on 6 matching bases. CDR1 is SNHLY, CDR2 FYNNEI, per germline. The CDR3 is 12 residues long. V was pared by 10 bases and J by 1 base, with 10 bases between. Here the CDR3 DNA reads TGTGCCACCCAGGGGTTCCAAGAGACCCAGTACTTC. Encoded protein: CATQGFQETQYF.

The chain couples TRBV10-2 to TRBJ2-7, with 8 bases that match TRBD1. This CDR3 is built from 14 residues. V trimming: 8 bases; J trimming: 5 bases; junction bases outside the gene matches: 11. Germline CDR1 WSHSY, CDR2 SAAADI. For the CDR3, the DNA is TGCGCCAGCGGGCGACAGGGGATCGTCCACGAGCAGTACTTC. Amino acid sequence: CASGRQGIVHEQYF.

V and J are TRBV5-1 and TRBJ1-4; D uncertain. V lost 0 bases, J lost 7 bases, and 16 bases lay in between. The CDR3 sequence is 16 residues long. Germline V gives CDR1 SGHRS, CDR2 YFSETQ. CDR3 in DNA: TGCGCCAGCAGCTTGGGGGAACTGGGTAGGACTGAAAAACTGTTTTTT. Protein product: CASSLGELGRTEKLFF.

J is TRBJ1-5 and V is TRBV10-3, with TRBD1 matching over 7 bases. CDR3 length: 13 residues. Per the germline V gene, CDR1 is ENHRY and CDR2 is SYGVKD. V lost 11 bases and J lost 1; bases outside the gene matches: 5. CDR3 loop: CAATGSSNQPQHF. CDR3 DNA: TGTGCCGCGACAGGGAGCAGCAATCAGCCCCAGCATTTT.

V usage is TRBV9 and J usage is TRBJ1-3; 7 bases are a match to TRBD1. Losses at the gene ends were 5 bases for V and 8 bases for J; bases not matched to a gene: 10. Germline-derived CDR1 and CDR2 are SGDLS and YYNGEE. This CDR3 is 14 amino acids long. CDR3 in DNA: TGTGCCAGCAGTCCCACGGGGCAGGGGGACACCATATATTTT. Protein: CASSPTGQGDTIYF.

The chain recombines TRBV3-1 (or the pseudogene TRBV3-2) with TRBJ1-3; TRBD1 agrees at 7 bases. The CDR3 length is 14 residues. Losses at the gene ends were 3 bases for V and 4 bases for J; bases not matched to a gene: 3. Germline V CDR1 and CDR2: LGHDT, YNNKEL (reference sequence). The CDR3 nucleotides are TGTGCCAGCAGCCAGACACAGGGGGGAAACACCATATATTTT. Amino acids: CASSQTQGGNTIYF.

This sequence joins TRBV5-8 and TRBJ1-2; perhaps TRBD1 as D (5 bases). The CDR3 extends over 13 amino acids. Between the trimmed V and J ends, which lost 4 bases and 8 bases, there was a span of 15 bases. Germline assignment: CDR1 SGHTS and CDR2 YDEGEE. The CDR3 spells CASSQSTRGGYTF. For the CDR3, the DNA is TGTGCCAGCAGCCAGTCCACCCGGGGGGGCTACACCTTC.

The V call is TRBV2, the J call TRBJ1-5, with unresolved D. The germline V and J ends were trimmed by 1 base and 5 bases, with 9 bases remaining between them. The CDR3 runs to 14 residues. Germline V gives CDR1 SNHLY, CDR2 FYNNEI. CDR3 coding DNA: TGTGCCAGCAGTGAAGTAGTTAGTGATCAGCCCCAGCATTTT. Its protein product is CASSEVVSDQPQHF.

The chain employs TRBV7-8 and TRBJ1-3; maybe TRBD1 (5 bases). Between the trimmed V and J ends, which lost 5 bases and 4 bases, there was a span of 18 bases. The CDR3 totals 16 residues. Per germline, CDR1 SGHVS and CDR2 FQNEAQ. CDR3 in amino acids: CASSPSGGILGNTIYF. The CDR3 DNA reads TGTGCCAGCAGCCCCTCGGGGGGGATCCTCGGAAACACCATATATTTT.

This clone was recorded only once. The V call is TRBV11-1, the J call TRBJ2-5; TRBD2 might be the D (7 bases). The CDR3 is 13 amino acids. Trimming cost V 4 bases and J 5 bases, with 11 bases left between them. Germline CDR1 SGHAT, CDR2 FQDESV (reference sequence). The CDR3 region is CASSSGGRETQYF. DNA for the CDR3: TGTGCCAGCAGCTCGGGGGGCCGCGAGACCCAGTACTTC.

The gene calls are TRBV29-1 and TRBJ1-1; TRBD1 agrees at 8 bases. V lost 3 bases, J lost 1 base, and 1 base stayed unmatched. The CDR3 sequence is 13 residues long. CDR1 is SQVTM and CDR2 is ANQGSEA in the germline V gene. CDR3: CSVDRGRNTEAFF. The CDR3, as DNA: TGCAGCGTTGACAGGGGGCGGAACACTGAAGCTTTCTTT.

V and J are TRBV3-1 (or the pseudogene TRBV3-2) and TRBJ1-3; D is unresolved. V lost 2 bases and J 5 bases, leaving 7 bases between the germline ends. This CDR3 spans 13 amino acids. Germline V gives CDR1 LGHDT, CDR2 YNNKEL (reference sequence). The CDR3 region has the DNA TGTGCCAGCAGCCAACAGGAAAGAAACACCATATATTTT. Translating it yields CASSQQERNTIYF.

V usage is TRBV9 and J usage is TRBJ2-3, with TRBD2 matching over 13 bases. Per the germline V gene, CDR1 is SGDLS and CDR2 is YYNGEE. Trimming took 6 bases from V and 12 from J; bases not matched to a gene: 13. CDR3 length: 15 residues. Written as DNA, the CDR3 is TGTGCCAGCACCAAAGAGGGGACTAGCGGGGAAACACAGTATTTT. Its translation is CASTKEGTSGETQYF. The full variable domain, rest sourced from reference TRBV9 and TRBJ2-3, is DSGVTQTPKHLITATGQRVTLRCSPRSGDLSVYWYQQSLDQGLQFLIQYYNGEERAKGNILERFSAQQFPDLHSELNLSSLELGDSALYFCASTKEGTSGETQYFGPGTRLTVL.

The chain uses TRBV29-1 and TRBJ1-1, with D tentatively TRBD1 (6 bases). Germline values: CDR1 SQVTM, CDR2 ANQGSEA. V was trimmed by 2 bases and J by 0 bases, leaving 10 bases between them. The CDR3 loop spans 14 amino acids. CDR3 sequence reads: CSVERGALNTEAFF. In DNA, the CDR3 is TGCAGCGTTGAACGGGGGGCCTTGAACACTGAAGCTTTCTTT.

Concerning this clone: Within the sample, other DNA sequences also encode this same CDR3. The chain is built from TRBV11-2 and TRBJ1-1; D gene uncertain. The length of the CDR3 is 13 residues. V was pared by 5 bases and J by 1 base, with 8 bases between. Germline CDR1 and CDR2: SGHAT and FQNNGV. CDR3 sequence reads: CASSGEANTEAFF. CDR3 bases: TGTGCCAGCAGCGGTGAGGCGAACACTGAAGCTTTCTTT.

The rearrangement joins TRBV5-4 to TRBJ2-1; D unresolved. CDR1 and CDR2 (germline): SGHNT, YYREEE (reference sequence). The CDR3 contains 13 residues. Trimming removed 9 bases from V and 9 bases from J, with 19 bases in between. The CDR3 nucleotides read TGTGCCACTCAGCCCGTACGCGGTGGTGAGCAGTTCTTC. Its translation: CATQPVRGGEQFF.

The genes are TRBV2 and TRBJ2-3, with a weak D call TRBD2 (7 bases). Trimming took 4 bases from V and 1 from J, leaving 15 bases between them. The CDR3 length is 16 residues. The germline gives CDR1 SNHLY, CDR2 FYNNEI. The CDR3 is CASSAGEGDRTDTQYF. The CDR3 nucleotides read TGTGCCAGCAGTGCGGGGGAGGGGGACCGCACAGATACGCAGTATTTT.

The chain combines TRBV30 with TRBJ1-2, with D hard to call. Germline loops: CDR1 GTSNPN, CDR2 SVGIG (reference sequence). Trimming shortened V by 0 bases and J by 8 bases, and 13 bases separated the two germline ends. This CDR3 contains 13 residues. CDR3 protein: CAWSVPMEGGYTF. The CDR3 nucleotides read TGTGCCTGGAGTGTACCGATGGAAGGGGGCTACACCTTC. The variable domain in full, with the rest retrieved from reference TRBV30 and TRBJ1-2, is SQTIHQWPATLVQPVGSPLSLECTVEGTSNPNLYWYRQAAGRGLQLLFYSVGIGQISSEVPQNLSASRPQDRQFILSSKKLLLSDSGFYLCAWSVPMEGGYTFGSGTRLTVV.

The chain is built from TRBV6-2 or TRBV6-3 and TRBJ2-3; D not certain. CDR3 length: 13 residues. Trimming took 2 bases from V and 5 from J, leaving 8 bases between them. Per germline, CDR1 MNHEY and CDR2 SVGEGT. CDR3 sequence: CASSYGPGDTQYF. As DNA, the CDR3 is TGTGCCAGCAGTTACGGGCCTGGAGATACGCAGTATTTT.

The chain combines TRBV12-3 or TRBV12-4 with TRBJ2-3, with TRBD1 matching 10 bases. The CDR3 contains 13 residues. V shed 4 bases, J shed 5 bases, and the junction held 0 bases outside the gene matches. CDR3 amino acids: CASSWTGGDTQYF. CDR3 nucleotide sequence: TGTGCCAGCAGTTGGACAGGGGGAGATACGCAGTATTTT.